The next 11 T cell receptor beta chains were all read from a single sample in a study of post-analysis software for immune sequencing data. Broader study findings: Patients used about 5 TRBV segments, including TRBV5-6, TRBV5-1 and TRBV20-1, more often than controls.

Unique molecular identifiers were present in the TCR beta cDNA libraries. TCRdb ran MiXCR on the PCR reads and lists one entry per CDR3 protein. This table holds hundreds of thousands of distinct CDR3 sequences, 40% to 50% found once. Their cognate antigens are unknown. The sequenced sample consisted of blood. These TCRs come from a girl aged 5-17 years with multiple sclerosis.

The chain recombines TRBV4-1 with TRBJ2-7, with D maybe TRBD2 (5 bases). Germline values: CDR1 MGHRA, CDR2 YSYEKL. Trimming pared 1 base from V and 6 bases from J, leaving 16 bases between. This CDR3 is 15 amino acids long. CDR3 nucleotides: TGCGCCAGCAGCCAAGTCGGGAAGGTTGAAGGCGAGCAGTACTTC. Its protein product is CASSQVGKVEGEQYF.

V usage is TRBV4-1 and J usage is TRBJ1-1, with D maybe TRBD1 (5 bases). The CDR3 has 15 amino acids. The V gene's germline CDR1 is MGHRA and CDR2 YSYEKL. Trimming removed 4 bases at V and 0 bases at J, with 12 bases between. This chain's CDR3 is CASSPPQVMNTEAFF. The CDR3 nucleotides read TGCGCCAGCAGCCCTCCACAGGTCATGAACACTGAAGCTTTCTTT.

As regards this clonotype: The junction departs from the called germline gene at one end, perhaps through a read error. The chain carries TRBV20-1 and TRBJ1-4, with TRBD1 as a possible D gene (5 bases). Germline V gene sequence: CDR1 DFQATT, CDR2 SNEGSKA (reference sequence). The CDR3 contains 12 residues. The CDR3 nucleotides read TGCGGTGCGAGACGGGGGAATGAAAAACTGTTTTTT. As protein: CGARRGNEKLFF.

The rearrangement links TRBV7-2 to TRBJ2-1; D uncertain. The CDR3 consists of 12 residues. Germline V gene sequence: CDR1 SGHTA, CDR2 FQGNSA. Trimming took off 6 bases at V and 12 bases at J, with 15 bases between the two ends. CDR3: CASRLPGDGQFF. The CDR3 nucleotides are TGTGCCAGCAGACTTCCTGGGGATGGGCAGTTCTTC.

This clonotype was picked up a small number of times. This rearrangement joins TRBV12-3 or TRBV12-4 to TRBJ2-1; 11 bases align to TRBD2. Trimming cost V 3 bases and J 3 bases; bases outside gene matches: 10. This CDR3 is 18 amino acids long. DNA of the CDR3: TGTGCCAGCAGTTTTTCTTATACCGGGACTAGCGGCTACAATGAGCAGTTCTTC. Its protein is CASSFSYTGTSGYNEQFF.

The chain has TRBV20-1 and TRBJ2-7; D is perhaps TRBD1 or TRBD2 (5 bases each). The J call may be faulty, since TRBJ2-5 better matches the DNA end. Germline V gene data show CDR1 as DFQATT and CDR2 as SNEGSKA (reference sequence). This CDR3 has 15 residues. Here the CDR3 DNA reads TGCAGTGCTAGAGAACCGGGGACGCCGTGGGGGACCCAGTACTTC. It specifies CSAREPGTPWGTQYF.

V usage is TRBV6-6 and J usage is TRBJ2-5, with TRBD2 as a possible D gene (6 bases). The CDR3 has 14 amino acids. Trimming took off 4 bases at V and 2 bases at J, with 11 bases between the two ends. Germline V gene sequence: CDR1 MNHNY, CDR2 SVGAGI (reference sequence). Here the CDR3 DNA reads TGTGCCAGCAGTTTAGGCGGGGATCAAGAGACCCAGTACTTC. Residues: CASSLGGDQETQYF.

V gene TRBV12-3 or TRBV12-4 combines with J gene TRBJ2-7; 7 nucleotides line up with TRBD1. V dropped 8 bases and J dropped 2; count of bases not matched to a gene: 6. This CDR3 comprises 13 residues. This chain's CDR3 is CASWRGTAYEQYF. CDR3 nucleotides: TGTGCCAGCTGGAGAGGGACAGCCTACGAGCAGTACTTC.

Ten or more counts support this clonotype. The chain combines TRBV25-1 with TRBJ2-7; tentatively, D is TRBD1 (6 bases). The CDR3 has 14 amino acids. From germline, CDR1 is MGHDK and CDR2 SYGVNS. V lost 0 bases and J 3 bases, leaving 9 bases between the germline ends. In nucleotides, the CDR3 is TGTGCCAGCAGTGAATACAGGGGAGTCTACGAGCAGTACTTC. Its protein product is CASSEYRGVYEQYF.

V gene TRBV29-1 combines with J gene TRBJ1-1; tentative D call: TRBD1 (6 bases). The CDR3 has 15 amino acids. Per the germline V gene, CDR1 is SQVTM and CDR2 is ANQGSEA. V shed 6 bases and J shed 11 bases, with 28 bases lying between them. The DNA for the CDR3 is TGCAGCGTCCCCACCGGGGGCTACAGCGCAGTATCGGCTTTCTTT. Protein: CSVPTGGYSAVSAFF.

The rearrangement uses TRBV10-3 and TRBJ2-7; 9 nucleotides align to TRBD2. J gave up 4 bases and V 10 bases, and 11 bases lay outside the gene matches. CDR1 is ENHRY and CDR2 is SYGVKD in the germline V gene. CDR3 length: 14 amino acids. The CDR3 reads CATEQIAGAYEQYF. The CDR3 DNA sequence: TGTGCCACAGAACAAATAGCGGGAGCGTACGAGCAGTACTTC.